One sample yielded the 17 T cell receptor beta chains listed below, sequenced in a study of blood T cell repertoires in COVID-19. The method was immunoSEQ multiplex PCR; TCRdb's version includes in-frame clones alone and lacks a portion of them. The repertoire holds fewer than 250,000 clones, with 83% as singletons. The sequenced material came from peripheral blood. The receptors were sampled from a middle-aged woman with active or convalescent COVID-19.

This CDR3 is CASSPGLLNTEAFF. The CDR3 DNA sequence: TGCGCCAGCAGCCCGGGACTGCTGAACACTGAAGCTTTCTTT. V usage is TRBV4-1 and J usage is TRBJ1-1; D is perhaps TRBD1 (5 bases). Trimming removed 4 bases at V and 0 bases at J, with 9 bases between. Germline V gene lookup returns CDR1 MGHRA and CDR2 YSYEKL. CDR3 length equals 14 residues.

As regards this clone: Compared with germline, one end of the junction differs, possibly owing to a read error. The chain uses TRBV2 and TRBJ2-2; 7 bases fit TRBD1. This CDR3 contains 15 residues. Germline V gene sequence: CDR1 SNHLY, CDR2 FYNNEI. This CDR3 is CARGSWTGAHRGAVF. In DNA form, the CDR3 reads TGTGCCAGGGGGTCTTGGACAGGTGCCCACCGGGGAGCTGTTTTT.

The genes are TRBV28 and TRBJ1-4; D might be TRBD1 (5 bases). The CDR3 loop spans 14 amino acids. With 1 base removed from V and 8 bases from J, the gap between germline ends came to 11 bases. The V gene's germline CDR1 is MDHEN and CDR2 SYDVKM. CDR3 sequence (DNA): TGTGCCAGCAGTTTATTAGGGGCCGGAGAAAAACTGTTTTTT. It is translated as CASSLLGAGEKLFF.

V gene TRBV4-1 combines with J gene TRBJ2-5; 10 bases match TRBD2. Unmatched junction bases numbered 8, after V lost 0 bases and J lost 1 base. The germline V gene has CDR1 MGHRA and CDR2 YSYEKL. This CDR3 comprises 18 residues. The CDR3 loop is CASSQEGRLAGAQETQYF. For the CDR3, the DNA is TGCGCCAGCAGCCAAGAGGGGCGGCTAGCGGGGGCCCAAGAGACCCAGTACTTC.

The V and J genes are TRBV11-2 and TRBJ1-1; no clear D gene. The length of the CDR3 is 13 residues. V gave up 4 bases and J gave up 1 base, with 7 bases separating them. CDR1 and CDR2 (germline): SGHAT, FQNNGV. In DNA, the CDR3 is TGTGCCAGCAGCTCCCCGGGGAACACTGAAGCTTTCTTT. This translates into CASSSPGNTEAFF. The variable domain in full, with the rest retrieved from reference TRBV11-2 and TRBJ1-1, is EAGVAQSPRYKIIEKRQSVAFWCNPISGHATLYWYQQILGQGPKLLIQFQNNGVVDDSQLPKDRFSAERLKGVDSTLKIQPAKLEDSAVYLCASSSPGNTEAFFGQGTRLTVV.

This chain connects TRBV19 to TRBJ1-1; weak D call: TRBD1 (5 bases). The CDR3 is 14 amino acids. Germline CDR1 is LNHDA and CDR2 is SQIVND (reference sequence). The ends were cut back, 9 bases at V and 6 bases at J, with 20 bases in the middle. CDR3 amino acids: CASFSRDYPPEAFF. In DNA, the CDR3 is TGTGCCAGCTTCAGCAGGGATTATCCCCCTGAAGCTTTCTTT.

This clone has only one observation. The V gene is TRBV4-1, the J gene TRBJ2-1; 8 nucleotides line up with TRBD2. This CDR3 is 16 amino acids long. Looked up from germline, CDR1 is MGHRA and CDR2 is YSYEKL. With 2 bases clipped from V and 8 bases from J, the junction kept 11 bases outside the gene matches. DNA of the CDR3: TGCGCCAGCAGCCAACTCCAACGGGGGGGCCACCATGAGCAGTTCTTC. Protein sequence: CASSQLQRGGHHEQFF.

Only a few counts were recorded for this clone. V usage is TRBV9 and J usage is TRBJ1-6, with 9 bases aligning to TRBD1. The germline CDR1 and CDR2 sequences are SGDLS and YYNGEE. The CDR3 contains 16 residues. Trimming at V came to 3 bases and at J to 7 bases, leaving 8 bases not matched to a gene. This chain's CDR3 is CASSDPGTGTNSPLHF. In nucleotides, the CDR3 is TGTGCCAGCAGCGATCCCGGGACAGGGACGAATTCACCCCTCCACTTT. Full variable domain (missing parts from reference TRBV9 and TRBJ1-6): DSGVTQTPKHLITATGQRVTLRCSPRSGDLSVYWYQQSLDQGLQFLIQYYNGEERAKGNILERFSAQQFPDLHSELNLSSLELGDSALYFCASSDPGTGTNSPLHFGNGTRLTVT.

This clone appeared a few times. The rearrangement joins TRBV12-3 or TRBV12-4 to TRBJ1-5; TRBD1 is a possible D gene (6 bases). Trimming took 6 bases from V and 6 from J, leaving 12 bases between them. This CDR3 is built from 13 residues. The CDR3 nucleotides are TGTGCCAGCAGCGGGCAGGGGCGTCAGCCCCAGCATTTT. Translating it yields CASSGQGRQPQHF.

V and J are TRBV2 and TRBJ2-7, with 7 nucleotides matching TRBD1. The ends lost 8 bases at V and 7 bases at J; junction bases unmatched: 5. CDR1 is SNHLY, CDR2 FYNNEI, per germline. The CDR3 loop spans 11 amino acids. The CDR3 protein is CASSGTEEQYF. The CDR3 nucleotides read TGTGCCAGCTCCGGGACAGAAGAGCAGTACTTC.

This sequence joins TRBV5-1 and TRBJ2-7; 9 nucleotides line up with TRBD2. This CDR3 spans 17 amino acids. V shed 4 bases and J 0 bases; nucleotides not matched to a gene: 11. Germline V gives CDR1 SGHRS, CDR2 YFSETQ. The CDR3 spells CASSRSGASGASYEQYF. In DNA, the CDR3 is TGCGCCAGCAGCCGGTCGGGCGCTAGCGGGGCCTCCTACGAGCAGTACTTC.

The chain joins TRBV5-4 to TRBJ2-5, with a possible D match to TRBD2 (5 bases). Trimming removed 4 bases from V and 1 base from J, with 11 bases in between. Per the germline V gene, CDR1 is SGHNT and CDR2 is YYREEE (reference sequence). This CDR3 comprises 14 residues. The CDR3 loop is CASSAILVQETQYF. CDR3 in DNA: TGTGCCAGCAGCGCCATACTAGTCCAAGAGACCCAGTACTTC.

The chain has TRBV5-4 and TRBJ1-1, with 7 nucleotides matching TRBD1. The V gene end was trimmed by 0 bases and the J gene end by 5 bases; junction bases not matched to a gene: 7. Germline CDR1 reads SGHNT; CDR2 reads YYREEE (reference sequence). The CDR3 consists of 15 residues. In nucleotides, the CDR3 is TGTGCCAGCAGCTTGGCCCACAGGGGAGATACTGAAGCTTTCTTT. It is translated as CASSLAHRGDTEAFF.

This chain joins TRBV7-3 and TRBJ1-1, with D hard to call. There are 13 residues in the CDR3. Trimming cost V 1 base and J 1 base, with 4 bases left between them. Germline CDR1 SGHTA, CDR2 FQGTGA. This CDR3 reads CASSLRRNTEAFF. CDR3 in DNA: TGTGCCAGCAGCTTAAGGAGGAACACTGAAGCTTTCTTT.

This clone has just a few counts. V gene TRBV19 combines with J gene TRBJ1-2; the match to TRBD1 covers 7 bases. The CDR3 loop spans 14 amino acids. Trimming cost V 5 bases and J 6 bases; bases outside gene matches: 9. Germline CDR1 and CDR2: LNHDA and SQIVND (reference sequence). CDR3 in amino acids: CASSATSTGNGYTF. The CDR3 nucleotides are TGTGCCAGTAGTGCGACCTCGACAGGGAATGGCTACACCTTC.

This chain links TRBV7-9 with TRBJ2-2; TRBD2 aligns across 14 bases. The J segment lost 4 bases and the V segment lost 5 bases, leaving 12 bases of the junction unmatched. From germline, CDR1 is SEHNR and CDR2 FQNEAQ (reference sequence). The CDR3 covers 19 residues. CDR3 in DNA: TGTGCCAGCAGCCTCCGACTAGCGGGAGGGCCCCCGGGCACCGGGGAGCTGTTTTTT. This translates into CASSLRLAGGPPGTGELFF.

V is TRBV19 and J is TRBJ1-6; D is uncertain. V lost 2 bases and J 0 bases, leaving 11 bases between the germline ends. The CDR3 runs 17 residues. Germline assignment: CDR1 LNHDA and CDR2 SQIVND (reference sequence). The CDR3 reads CASSISSPSSYNSPLHF. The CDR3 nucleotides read TGTGCCAGTAGTATATCGTCGCCCAGCTCCTATAATTCACCCCTCCACTTT.